This T cell receptor beta chain was sequenced for a study of T cells in localized non-small cell lung cancer. Study-wide results and caveats: Uninvolved adjacent lung showed higher T cell clonality than tumor. Median about 56 top-100 tumor clones were shared with paired adjacent lung.

Here immunoSEQ multiplex PCR was the method, and the copy in TCRdb shows in-frame clones only, minus some. The repertoire holds 50,000 to 60,000 clones, with 85% to 90% as singletons. A word on this clone: Its antigen is unidentified.

This TCR was sampled from a female donor with stage II lung adenocarcinoma. The input for sequencing was PBMCs, taken before any cancer treatment.

CDR3 region: CASSLIYYGYTF. The CDR3, as DNA: TGTGCCAGTAGTTTAATTTACTATGGCTACACCTTC. This chain joins TRBV19 and TRBJ1-2; no firm D call. The germline V and J ends were trimmed by 5 bases and 3 bases, with 7 bases remaining between them. CDR3 length equals 12 residues. Germline loops: CDR1 LNHDA, CDR2 SQIVND (reference sequence).